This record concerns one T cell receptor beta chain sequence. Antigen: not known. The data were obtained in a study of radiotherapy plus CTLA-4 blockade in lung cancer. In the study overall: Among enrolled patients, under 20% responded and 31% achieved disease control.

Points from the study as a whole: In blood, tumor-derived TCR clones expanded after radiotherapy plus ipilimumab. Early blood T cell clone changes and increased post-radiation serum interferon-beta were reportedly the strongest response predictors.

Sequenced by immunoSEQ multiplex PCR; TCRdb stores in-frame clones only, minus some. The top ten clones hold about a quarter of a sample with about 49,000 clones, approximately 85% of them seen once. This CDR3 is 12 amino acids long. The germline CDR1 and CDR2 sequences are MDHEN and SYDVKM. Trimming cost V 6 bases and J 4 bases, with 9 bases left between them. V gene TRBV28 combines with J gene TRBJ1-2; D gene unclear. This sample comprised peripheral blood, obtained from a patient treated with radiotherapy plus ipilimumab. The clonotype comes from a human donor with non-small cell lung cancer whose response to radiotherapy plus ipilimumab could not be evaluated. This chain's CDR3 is CASRQKFYGYTF. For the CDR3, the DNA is TGTGCCAGCAGACAGAAGTTCTATGGCTACACCTTC.